This TCR beta chain was recorded in a study of shared clonotypes between healthy human individuals. Study-wide background: Per donor, CD8 memory used one plate, CD8 naive used two, CD4 memory used three and CD4 naive used three.

Repertoires were generated with immunoSEQ multiplex PCR, while TCRdb's copy carries only in-frame clones and drops some. The table lists some 120,000 clones, more than 65% of them singletons. The CDR3 loop spans 13 amino acids. Germline CDR1 is SEHNR and CDR2 is FQNEAQ (reference sequence). In this sample, this clone turned up a few times. The TCR was taken from a young woman in good health. What was sequenced was memory CD8+ T cells sorted from blood. Subset described: CD45RO+ cells pooled with CCR7-negative TemRA cells. V gene TRBV7-9 combines with J gene TRBJ2-5; no clear D gene. The end of the DNA aligns better with TRBJ2-7, so the J call may be wrong. The CDR3 is CASSSDTGYEQYF. The CDR3 nucleotides read TGTGCCAGCAGCTCAGACACGGGCTACGAGCAGTACTTC.